The rows below give T cell receptor beta chains drawn from one sample of a study of cytomegalovirus exposure and HLA in healthy donors. Assay: immunoSEQ multiplex PCR; the TCRdb copy retains only in-frame clones and omits some. The sample carries 100,000 to 150,000 clones, 80% recorded once. The sample consisted of PBMCs. These receptors came from a man aged 35-49 years in good health and CMV-seronegative. Each CDR3 is given with its conserved first and last residue. D genes are given only for firm matches. Clone size, where shown, is once, few, many, or a class for clones that have expanded.

CDR3 length	V gene	D gene	clone size	J gene	CDR3 DNA	CDR3 protein
13	TRBV7-6	NA	NA	TRBJ1-2	TGTGCCAGCAGCCGAGACAGCTACTGTGGCTACACCTTC	CASSRDSYCGYTF
14	TRBV6-1	NA	NA	TRBJ2-3	TGTGCCAGCATAAGGGGGTTTAAAACAGATACGCAGTATTTT	CASIRGFKTDTQYF
14	TRBV27	NA	NA	TRBJ2-3	TGTGCCACCCAGTTAGCAGGGTGGGTAGATACGCAGTATTTT	CATQLAGWVDTQYF
14	TRBV4-1	NA	NA	TRBJ1-4	TGCGCCAGCAGCCAAGTAACGGACAACGAAAAACTGTTTTTT	CASSQVTDNEKLFF
14	TRBV18	TRBD2	NA	TRBJ2-7	TGTGCCAGCTCACCTGGACTAGCTTCCTACGAGCAGTACTTC	CASSPGLASYEQYF
15	TRBV5-1	TRBD2	NA	TRBJ2-1	TGCGCCAGCAGCCTTCGACTAGCGGGGAACAATGAGCAGTTCTTC	CASSLRLAGNNEQFF
15	TRBV6-1	TRBD1	NA	TRBJ1-5	TGTGCCAGCAGTGGATGGACAGGCCCAGGGGTGCCCCAGCATTTT	CASSGWTGPGVPQHF
18	TRBV10-3	TRBD1	NA	TRBJ2-6	TGTGCCATCAGTGAGCGTAGTACAGGGGGCGCTGGGGCCAACGTCCTGACTTTC	CAISERSTGGAGANVLTF
15	TRBV5-1	TRBD2	NA	TRBJ2-1	TGCGCCAGCAGCCAAAGCGGGAGCGCGGTGGGGGAGCAGTTCTTC	CASSQSGSAVGEQFF
13	TRBV2	NA	NA	TRBJ1-4	TGTGCCAGCAACCGAGCAACTAATGAAAAACTGTTTTTT	CASNRATNEKLFF
14	TRBV18	NA	few	TRBJ1-6	TGTGCCAGCTCCCCCGCCGGCGCCCGGGAACCCCTCCACTTT	CASSPAGAREPLHF
11	TRBV6-5	NA	NA	TRBJ2-2	TGTGCCAGCAGCCGCGGGGAGGAGCTGTTTTTT	CASSRGEELFF
13	TRBV5-1	TRBD1	NA	TRBJ1-2	TGCGCCAGCAGCTGGGGACAGAACTATGGCTACACCTTC	CASSWGQNYGYTF
16	TRBV5-1	TRBD2	few	TRBJ2-3	TGCGCCAGCAGCTTTTCGGGGGGGTCTGGCACAGATACGCAGTATTTT	CASSFSGGSGTDTQYF
17	TRBV4-2	NA	NA	TRBJ1-2	TGTGCCAGCAGCCCCGACCCCCTTATACAGGGCAGGGAAGGCTACACCTTC	CASSPDPLIQGREGYTF
16	TRBV7-2	NA	NA	TRBJ2-3	TGTGCCAGCAGCCCACGGGATCCACGCCTCACAGATACGCAGTATTTT	CASSPRDPRLTDTQYF
13	TRBV27	NA	NA	TRBJ1-1	TGTGCCAGCAGTCCGACAGTAAACACTGAAGCTTTCTTT	CASSPTVNTEAFF
13	TRBV19	TRBD1	NA	TRBJ2-7	TGTGCCAGTAGGGGGACAGGAATCTACGAGCAGTACTTC	CASRGTGIYEQYF
16	TRBV28	TRBD2	NA	TRBJ2-7	TGTGCCAGCAGTTTACATGGGACTAGCGGCTCCTACGAGCAGTACTTC	CASSLHGTSGSYEQYF
14	TRBV28	NA	NA	TRBJ1-6	TGTGCCAGCAGTTTAGGACGCGCGGGGATTACCCTCCACTTT	CASSLGRAGITLHF
16	TRBV4-1	TRBD2	NA	TRBJ2-1	TGCGCCAGCAGCACCCGGGCGGGGGGCTCCTACAATGAGCAGTTCTTC	CASSTRAGGSYNEQFF
15	TRBV30	NA	NA	TRBJ1-3	TGTGCCTGCAACCCCAGATCAGGCTCTGGAAACACCATATATTTT	CACNPRSGSGNTIYF
14	TRBV18	NA	NA	TRBJ2-7	TGTGCCAGCTCACCACCGCCACCGGTAGTCAAGCAGTACTTC	CASSPPPPVVKQYF
13	TRBV10-1	NA	NA	TRBJ2-7	TGCGCCAGCAGCGAACAGGGTTGGAACGAGCAGTACTTC	CASSEQGWNEQYF
14	TRBV10-3	TRBD2	NA	TRBJ2-1	TGTGCCATCAGTGTCGGGGGGGCCAACAATGAGCAGTTCTTC	CAISVGGANNEQFF
15	TRBV7-9	NA	NA	TRBJ2-5	TGTGCCAGCAGCCCAGCGGTAGGGGGTGGCGAGACCCAGTACTTC	CASSPAVGGGETQYF
12	TRBV30	NA	few	TRBJ1-1	TGTGCCTGGGGGACACCGAACACTGAAGCTTTCTTT	CAWGTPNTEAFF
15	TRBV28	NA	NA	TRBJ1-2	TGTGCCAGCAGTTTGGTGGGACACCTAAACTATGGCTACACCTTC	CASSLVGHLNYGYTF
15	TRBV6-5	NA	NA	TRBJ1-4	TGTGCCAGCAGTTCCTGGACAAGAAGTGGTGAAAAACTGTTTTTT	CASSSWTRSGEKLFF
14	TRBV9	TRBD2	once	TRBJ2-5	TGTGCCAGCAGCGCCGGACTAGCGGGCGAGACCCAGTACTTC	CASSAGLAGETQYF
14	TRBV7-7	TRBD1	NA	TRBJ2-7	TGTGCCAGCAGCGAATGGGACAGACCCTACGAGCAGTACTTC	CASSEWDRPYEQYF
14	TRBV7-3	NA	NA	TRBJ2-5	TGTGCCAGCAGCTCTGGGGGGGGCGCGGAGACCCAGTACTTC	CASSSGGGAETQYF
12	TRBV6-1	NA	NA	TRBJ1-1	TGTGCCACCCGGGTCATGAACACTGAAGCTTTCTTT	CATRVMNTEAFF
14	TRBV7-2	TRBD1	NA	TRBJ2-5	TGTGCCAGCAGCTTTCAGGGGGCAGGAGAGACCCAGTACTTC	CASSFQGAGETQYF
13	TRBV28	TRBD1	NA	TRBJ2-5	TGTGCCAGCAGCCTCACAGGGGGCGGGACCCAGTACTTC	CASSLTGGGTQYF
19	TRBV29-1	TRBD2	NA	TRBJ2-2	TGCAGCGTTGAAGATCTGAGCGGGAGGTGGTTATTCGAACCCGGGGAGCTGTTTTTT	CSVEDLSGRWLFEPGELFF
11	TRBV16	NA	few	TRBJ2-1	TGTGCCAGCAGCCCAAACAATGAGCAGTTCTTC	CASSPNNEQFF
15	TRBV7-2	NA	NA	TRBJ2-5	TGTGCCAGCAGCTTAGCCCCGGGATCCCAAGAGACCCAGTACTTC	CASSLAPGSQETQYF
18	TRBV7-6	TRBD2	NA	TRBJ2-1	TGTGCCAGCAGCTTCGAATCGGGGGGAGGAAGCTCCTACAATGAGCAGTTCTTC	CASSFESGGGSSYNEQFF
16	TRBV5-1	TRBD2	once	TRBJ2-1	TGCGCCAGCAGCCCTCTTCAGCGGGACTCCTACAATGAGCAGTTCTTC	CASSPLQRDSYNEQFF
14	TRBV6-1	TRBD2	few	TRBJ2-7	TGTGCCAGCCCCCCGGCTAGCGGACCCTACGAGCAGTACTTC	CASPPASGPYEQYF
13	TRBV11-3	TRBD1	NA	TRBJ2-7	TGTGCCAGCAGCGAAGGACAGGGCTACGAGCAGTACTTC	CASSEGQGYEQYF
15	TRBV18	TRBD2	NA	TRBJ2-1	TGTGCCAGCTCACCTGGCCTAGCGGGAGACAATGAGCAGTTCTTC	CASSPGLAGDNEQFF
14	TRBV5-1	NA	few	TRBJ2-1	TGCGCCAGCAGCTTCTCCCACTCTCAGGCTGAGCAGTTCTTC	CASSFSHSQAEQFF
14	TRBV28	TRBD1	NA	TRBJ2-7	TGTGCCAGCGGAAAGGGACAGGGGGCCTACGAGCAGTACTTC	CASGKGQGAYEQYF
14	TRBV2	NA	NA	TRBJ1-5	TGTGCCAGCAGTGAGTACGGCCCAGGTCAGCCCCAGCATTTT	CASSEYGPGQPQHF